Below are 24 T cell receptor beta chains sequenced from a single sample in a study of shared clonotypes between healthy human individuals. Clones were read by immunoSEQ multiplex PCR, and TCRdb kept only the in-frame ones, dropping some. The data hold approximately 400,000 clones, with about 96% observed a single time. The sample taken for sequencing was memory CD8+ T cells sorted from blood. Described subset: CD45RO+ cells pooled with CCR7-negative TemRA cells. The origin of the receptors is a man aged 25-45 years in good health.

V is TRBV28 and J is TRBJ1-2, with D uncertain. The V gene's germline CDR1 is MDHEN and CDR2 SYDVKM. This CDR3 comprises 15 residues. V shed 2 bases and J shed 3 bases, with 13 bases lying between them. CDR3 region: CASSLPGRADYGYTF. CDR3 in DNA: TGTGCCAGCAGTTTACCTGGGAGGGCGGACTATGGCTACACCTTC.

The genes are TRBV4-2 and TRBJ2-7; 7 nucleotides match TRBD1. This CDR3 has 15 residues. V was clipped by 4 bases and J by 0 bases; unmatched bases: 6. Germline-derived CDR1 and CDR2 are LGHNA and YNFKEQ. The CDR3 nucleotides read TGTGCCAGCAGCCCTCCCGGGACAGCCTCCTACGAGCAGTACTTC. This encodes CASSPPGTASYEQYF.

The rearrangement joins TRBV29-1 to TRBJ2-1, with TRBD2 identical over 13 bases. Germline assignment: CDR1 SQVTM and CDR2 ANQGSEA. CDR3 length: 15 amino acids. J gave up 5 bases and V 4 bases, and 5 bases lay outside the gene matches. In nucleotides, the CDR3 is TGCAGCGTTGGTACTAGCGGGAGGGCCGACAATGAGCAGTTCTTC. This translates into CSVGTSGRADNEQFF.

This clone was observed once. V and J are TRBV15 and TRBJ1-5; D is unresolved. CDR1 is LNHNV and CDR2 is YYDKDF in the germline V gene (reference sequence). V was shortened by 1 base and J by 4 bases, with 8 bases between the two germline ends. The CDR3 runs 14 residues. CDR3 sequence: CATSRGKGNQPQHF. CDR3 nucleotides: TGTGCCACCAGCAGAGGTAAAGGGAATCAGCCCCAGCATTTT.

The rearrangement links TRBV28 to TRBJ1-2; unclear D gene. This CDR3 has 12 amino acids. The V end lost 3 bases, the J end lost 4 bases, and 6 bases lay between the germline ends. Germline V gene sequence: CDR1 MDHEN, CDR2 SYDVKM. The CDR3 bases are TGTGCCAGCAGTTTGGAGCTCTATGGCTACACCTTC. Translation: CASSLELYGYTF.

This rearrangement joins TRBV6-4 to TRBJ2-1; 7 bases map to TRBD2. Germline assignment: CDR1 MRHNA and CDR2 SNTAGT. With V trimmed by 9 bases and J by 0 bases, 14 bases remained unmatched. This CDR3 comprises 17 residues. The CDR3 sequence: CASSPGRGSSSYNEQFF. The CDR3 DNA sequence: TGTGCCAGTTCCCCGGGGAGGGGTTCGAGCTCCTACAATGAGCAGTTCTTC.

The chain carries TRBV6-5 and TRBJ2-3; 7 bases agree with TRBD2. The V gene end was trimmed by 5 bases and the J gene end by 4 bases; junction bases not matched to a gene: 6. Germline V lookup: CDR1 MNHEY, CDR2 SVGAGI. This CDR3 is built from 14 residues. CDR3 residues: CASSPLAVPDTQYF. Here the CDR3 DNA reads TGTGCCAGCAGTCCTCTAGCGGTACCAGATACGCAGTATTTT.

This clone was seen a single time. The chain is built from TRBV27 and TRBJ1-2; 12 bases agree with TRBD1. CDR1 and CDR2 (germline): MNHEY, SMNVEV (reference sequence). CDR3 length: 15 amino acids. V shed 2 bases, J shed 4 bases, and the junction held 2 bases outside the gene matches. DNA for the CDR3: TGTGCCAGCAGTTTAGGGACAGGGGGCGGCTATGGCTACACCTTC. This codes for CASSLGTGGGYGYTF.

This clone was seen a single time. The V call is TRBV5-4, the J call TRBJ2-1, with D hard to call. CDR3 length equals 15 residues. From germline, CDR1 is SGHNT and CDR2 YYREEE (reference sequence). Trimming took off 4 bases at V and 4 bases at J, with 15 bases between the two ends. The CDR3, as DNA: TGTGCCAGCAGCCGCCGACTTTCCCAATACAATGAGCAGTTCTTC. It translates to CASSRRLSQYNEQFF.

CDR3 bases: TGTGCCAGCAGCTTGGATAACGGGAGGGCCGAGCAGTACTTC. Its protein is CASSLDNGRAEQYF. This rearrangement joins TRBV5-4 to TRBJ2-7; 8 bases are shared with TRBD2. Trimming at V came to 0 bases and at J to 6 bases, leaving 5 bases not matched to a gene. The CDR3 sequence is 14 residues long. In germline, CDR1 is SGHNT, CDR2 YYREEE (reference sequence).

This clone was observed a single time. The chain joins TRBV27 to TRBJ2-2; no clear D gene. This CDR3 contains 13 residues. Trimming took off 6 bases at V and 2 bases at J, with 7 bases between the two ends. Germline V CDR1 and CDR2: MNHEY, SMNVEV (reference sequence). The DNA for the CDR3 is TGTGCCAGCAGCCTGACAAACACCGGGGAGCTGTTTTTT. This encodes CASSLTNTGELFF.

This clone was seen a single time. The CDR3 sequence: CASSLWDRGSGANVLTF. CDR3 coding DNA: TGTGCCAGCAGTTTATGGGACAGGGGCTCTGGGGCCAACGTCCTGACTTTC. The chain employs TRBV28 and TRBJ2-6; TRBD1 aligns across 9 bases. V trimming: 0 bases; J trimming: 0 bases; junction bases outside the gene matches: 0. CDR1 is MDHEN and CDR2 is SYDVKM in the germline V gene. The CDR3 consists of 17 residues.

The rearrangement links TRBV9 to TRBJ2-5; D ambiguous. Looked up from germline, CDR1 is SGDLS and CDR2 is YYNGEE. CDR3 length: 14 amino acids. The V end lost 0 bases, the J end lost 1 base, and 7 bases lay between the germline ends. The chain's CDR3 is CASSVAGFQETQYF. The DNA of the CDR3 is TGTGCCAGCAGCGTAGCTGGCTTCCAAGAGACCCAGTACTTC.

This chain joins TRBV28 and TRBJ1-5, with TRBD1 matching over 8 bases. The germline V gene has CDR1 MDHEN and CDR2 SYDVKM. The CDR3 is 14 amino acids. Trimming removed 6 bases from V and 6 bases from J; junction bases left unmatched: 7. In nucleotides, the CDR3 is TGTGCCAGCAGCAGGACAGGGAGAAGTCAGCCCCAGCATTTT. Encoded protein: CASSRTGRSQPQHF.

The V gene is TRBV28, the J gene TRBJ2-1; unclear D gene. From germline, CDR1 is MDHEN and CDR2 SYDVKM. The ends were cut back, 5 bases at V and 0 bases at J, with 11 bases in the middle. This CDR3 has 15 amino acids. The CDR3 DNA sequence: TGTGCCAGCAGTCGCGTAATTAGCTCCTACAATGAGCAGTTCTTC. Amino acids: CASSRVISSYNEQFF.

The chain couples TRBV28 to TRBJ1-2; the D is unclear. Germline CDR1 is MDHEN and CDR2 is SYDVKM. Deletions cut 3 bases from V and 4 bases from J, with 6 bases between. The CDR3 has 12 amino acids. CDR3 protein: CASSFRPYGYTF. The DNA for the CDR3 is TGTGCCAGCAGTTTCCGACCCTATGGCTACACCTTC.

The rearrangement uses TRBV2 and TRBJ2-7; 7 bases are shared with TRBD1. In germline, CDR1 is SNHLY, CDR2 FYNNEI. V lost 8 bases to trimming and J lost 0 bases; unmatched junction nucleotides: 10. CDR3 size: 15 residues. The CDR3 is CASEVGTAYSYEQYF. CDR3 in DNA: TGTGCCAGCGAAGTAGGGACAGCTTACTCCTACGAGCAGTACTTC.

The CDR3 protein is CASSLYQETQYF. CDR3 in DNA: TGTGCCAGCAGCTTGTACCAAGAGACCCAGTACTTC. V and J are TRBV5-6 and TRBJ2-5; D ambiguous. This CDR3 spans 12 amino acids. Per the germline V gene, CDR1 is SGHDT and CDR2 is YYEEEE. The ends were cut back, 1 base at V and 0 bases at J, with 1 base in the middle. The full variable domain, rest sourced from reference TRBV5-6 and TRBJ2-5, is DAGVTQSPTHLIKTRGQQVTLRCSPKSGHDTVSWYQQALGQGPQFIFQYYEEEERQRGNFPDRFSGHQFPNYSSELNVNALLLGDSALYLCASSLYQETQYFGPGTRLLVL.

The chain recombines TRBV7-9 with TRBJ2-7; D gene unclear. The V end was cut by 4 bases, the J end by 3 bases, with 13 bases between. In germline, CDR1 is SEHNR, CDR2 FQNEAQ (reference sequence). The CDR3 has 14 residues. The CDR3 sequence: CASSSLAENYEQYF. The CDR3 bases are TGTGCCAGCAGCTCCTTAGCAGAGAACTACGAGCAGTACTTC.

With respect to this clone: At one of its ends the junction is not consistent with the germline gene, which may arise from a read error. The chain has TRBV9 and TRBJ2-1, with 7 bases fitting TRBD2. CDR3 length equals 16 residues. CDR1 and CDR2 from the germline V gene are SGDLS and YYNGEE. The CDR3 bases are TGTGCCAGCACCGTAAGTGGCGGGAGCTCCTACAATGAGCAGTTCTTC. This translates into CASTVSGGSSYNEQFF.

The rearrangement links TRBV5-1 to TRBJ2-2, with 7 bases lining up with TRBD1. The V gene end was trimmed by 3 bases and the J gene end by 7 bases; junction bases not matched to a gene: 3. The CDR3 runs to 13 residues. CDR1 and CDR2 from the germline V gene are SGHRS and YFSETQ. CDR3 residues: CASSYYRGGELFF. The CDR3 DNA sequence: TGCGCCAGCAGCTACTACAGGGGCGGGGAGCTGTTTTTT.

Remarks on this clone: This CDR3 is also generated by other DNA sequences in the sample. V gene TRBV7-9 combines with J gene TRBJ2-1, with D possibly TRBD1 on 6 matching bases. This CDR3 contains 14 residues. Trimming took off 3 bases at V and 0 bases at J, with 6 bases between the two ends. Germline CDR1 and CDR2: SEHNR and FQNEAQ (reference sequence). The chain's CDR3 is CASSLDSSYNEQFF. The CDR3, as DNA: TGTGCCAGCAGCTTGGACAGCTCCTACAATGAGCAGTTCTTC.

The chain combines TRBV4-2 with TRBJ1-2; TRBD1 agrees at 7 bases. This CDR3 has 15 amino acids. The V gene end was trimmed by 3 bases and the J gene end by 4 bases; junction bases not matched to a gene: 8. CDR1 is LGHNA, CDR2 YNFKEQ, per germline. The DNA for the CDR3 is TGTGCCAGCAGCCAGGAACCGGGACAGACCTATGGCTACACCTTC. This encodes CASSQEPGQTYGYTF.

This rearrangement joins TRBV11-2 to TRBJ2-1; the D gene is possibly TRBD1 (7 bases). V lost 1 base and J 4 bases, leaving 20 bases between the germline ends. The CDR3 spans 18 residues. Germline CDR1 reads SGHAT; CDR2 reads FQNNGV. Here the CDR3 reads CASSLALLARGDYNEQFF. For the CDR3, the DNA is TGTGCCAGCAGCTTAGCTCTTCTGGCCAGGGGGGATTACAATGAGCAGTTCTTC.